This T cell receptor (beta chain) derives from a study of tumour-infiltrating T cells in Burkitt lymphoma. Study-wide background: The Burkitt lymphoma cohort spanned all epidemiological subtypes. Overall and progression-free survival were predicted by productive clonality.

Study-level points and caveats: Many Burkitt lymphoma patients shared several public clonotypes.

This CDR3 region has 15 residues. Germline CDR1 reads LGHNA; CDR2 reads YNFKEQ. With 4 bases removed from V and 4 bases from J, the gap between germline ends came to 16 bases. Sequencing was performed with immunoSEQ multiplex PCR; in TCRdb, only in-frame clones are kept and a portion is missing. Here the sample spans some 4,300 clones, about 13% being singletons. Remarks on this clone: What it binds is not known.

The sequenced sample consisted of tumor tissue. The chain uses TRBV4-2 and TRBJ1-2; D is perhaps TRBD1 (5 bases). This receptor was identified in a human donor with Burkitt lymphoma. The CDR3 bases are TGTGCCAGCAGCCTCTCCTCAGGGAGGAGCTATGGCTACACCTTC. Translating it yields CASSLSSGRSYGYTF.